The clone carrying this TCR beta chain occurred a few times. TCRdb re-called the 5' RACE reads with MiXCR, one entry per CDR3 protein. The table lists 55,000 to 70,000 distinct CDR3 sequences, less than 5.5% of them singletons, with just under 5% in the top ten. The CDR3 is 16 residues long. V dropped 5 bases and J dropped 10 bases, with 25 bases sitting between them. Germline V lookup: CDR1 SGDLS, CDR2 YYNGEE. These data are taken from a study of early T cells in non-severe SARS-CoV-2 infection. The gene calls are TRBV9 and TRBJ2-1, with D perhaps TRBD1 or TRBD2 (6 bases each). Specimen: whole blood. The receptor comes from an adult who was a healthcare worker with PCR-confirmed SARS-CoV-2 infection or an uninfected control (not recorded which). CDR3 nucleotides: TGTGCCAGCAGAACCGGGAGACAGGACAACAGGCGGGAGCAGTTCTTC. The encoded protein is CASRTGRQDNRREQFF.